One sample yielded the 9 T cell receptor beta chains listed below, sequenced in a study of cytomegalovirus exposure and HLA in healthy donors. The PCR was carried out with 60 Vbeta primers and 13 Jbeta primers. Using immunoSEQ multiplex PCR, the repertoire was profiled, and TCRdb retains in-frame clones only, with some absent. The sample shows some 160,000 clones, over 60% of them seen only once. The sequenced material came from PBMCs. Receptors were obtained from a woman aged 25 to 39 in good health and CMV-seronegative.

This chain links TRBV6-6 with TRBJ1-2, with D unresolved. The CDR3 is 16 amino acids. V lost 2 bases and J lost 5, with 18 bases in between. In germline, CDR1 is MNHNY, CDR2 SVGAGI (reference sequence). CDR3 protein: CASSYMRAGSQYGYTF. As DNA, the CDR3 is TGTGCCAGCAGTTACATGCGGGCGGGATCCCAATATGGCTACACCTTC.

This chain connects TRBV6-4 to TRBJ1-1; no firm D call. The germline V gene encodes CDR1 MRHNA and CDR2 SNTAGT. V was cut by 5 bases and J by 0 bases, with 7 bases left in between. The CDR3 has 13 residues. CDR3: CASSPSVNTEAFF. CDR3 in DNA: TGTGCCAGCAGTCCTTCAGTGAACACTGAAGCTTTCTTT.

This sequence joins TRBV7-9 and TRBJ1-2; D call uncertain. The CDR3 spans 14 residues. CDR1 SEHNR and CDR2 FQNEAQ come from the germline V gene (reference sequence). The V and J ends lost 1 base and 6 bases respectively, with 12 bases between them. DNA of the CDR3: TGTGCCAGCAGCTTAGATGGAGGTTCTGATGGCTACACCTTC. It is translated as CASSLDGGSDGYTF.

The table lists this clone with a few counts. The rearrangement links TRBV10-3 to TRBJ2-1, with 9 bases lining up with TRBD1. V dropped 8 bases and J dropped 6; count of bases not matched to a gene: 11. CDR3 size: 15 residues. In germline, CDR1 is ENHRY, CDR2 SYGVKD. The CDR3 coding sequence is TGTGCCATCGCAGGGGGACAGGGCAAACTCAATGAGCAGTTCTTC. Protein product: CAIAGGQGKLNEQFF.

This rearrangement joins TRBV27 to TRBJ2-5, with D perhaps matching TRBD2 (6 bases). This CDR3 spans 15 amino acids. Per the germline V gene, CDR1 is MNHEY and CDR2 is SMNVEV (reference sequence). Trimming stripped 5 bases from V and 5 bases from J, with 18 bases between. DNA of the CDR3: TGTGCCAGCAGTCCACCTGGGACTGGGGGGGAGACCCAGTACTTC. Translation: CASSPPGTGGETQYF.

Of note for this clone: Mismatch with germline at one junction end may stem from a read error. The chain is built from TRBV6-5 and TRBJ1-2; the match to TRBD1 covers 9 bases. The germline V gene has CDR1 MNHEY and CDR2 SVGAGI. This CDR3 comprises 15 residues. CDR3 sequence reads: CASSYTGTGRVGYPF. The DNA for the CDR3 is TGTGCCAGCAGTTATACCGGGACAGGGAGGGTTGGCTACCCCTTC.

V gene TRBV30 combines with J gene TRBJ1-4; 7 nucleotides match TRBD1. J lost 7 bases, V lost 4 bases, and 9 bases had no gene match. This CDR3 comprises 14 residues. From germline, CDR1 is GTSNPN and CDR2 SVGIG (reference sequence). The CDR3 reads CAWIARQGFEKLFF. CDR3 DNA: TGTGCCTGGATCGCGAGACAGGGCTTTGAAAAACTGTTTTTT. Complete variable domain (other parts from reference TRBV30 and TRBJ1-4): SQTIHQWPATLVQPVGSPLSLECTVEGTSNPNLYWYRQAAGRGLQLLFYSVGIGQISSEVPQNLSASRPQDRQFILSSKKLLLSDSGFYLCAWIARQGFEKLFFGSGTQLSVL.

The chain uses TRBV27 and TRBJ1-1, with D hard to call. The V end was cut by 7 bases, the J end by 0 bases, with 21 bases between. The CDR3 is 17 residues long. The germline V gene has CDR1 MNHEY and CDR2 SMNVEV (reference sequence). CDR3 coding DNA: TGTGCCAGCACGTCGACGTGGCAGCCGGGAATGAACACTGAAGCTTTCTTT. Its translation: CASTSTWQPGMNTEAFF.

A few counts support this clone. CDR3 region: CASSQAGLAGYWTYNEQFF. CDR3 nucleotides: TGTGCCAGCAGCCAAGCGGGACTAGCTGGGTATTGGACTTACAATGAGCAGTTCTTC. The V and J genes are TRBV4-2 and TRBJ2-1, with 9 bases matching TRBD2. With 1 base clipped from V and 4 bases from J, the junction kept 14 bases outside the gene matches. The germline CDR1 and CDR2 sequences are LGHNA and YNFKEQ. This CDR3 spans 19 amino acids.